The 21 T cell receptor beta chains listed next were all sequenced from one sample in a study of cytomegalovirus exposure and HLA in healthy donors. Both 60 Vbeta primers and 13 Jbeta primers went into the PCR. Generated by immunoSEQ multiplex PCR, the TCRdb table keeps only in-frame clones and is missing some. Of around 160,000 clones in the sample, approximately 67% were seen once. Specimen: PBMCs. Receptors were obtained from a young woman in good health and CMV-seropositive.

The chain carries TRBV28 and TRBJ1-5; 7 bases line up with TRBD1. The ends lost 6 bases at V and 4 bases at J; junction bases unmatched: 9. This CDR3 contains 15 residues. Germline V CDR1 and CDR2: MDHEN, SYDVKM. The CDR3: CASRSPGTVNQPQHF. For the CDR3, the DNA is TGTGCCAGCAGGTCCCCCGGGACAGTAAATCAGCCCCAGCATTTT.

This chain links TRBV7-9 with TRBJ2-7; D might be TRBD1 (5 bases). The V end was cut by 5 bases, the J end by 5 bases, with 13 bases between. Germline CDR1 and CDR2: SEHNR and FQNEAQ (reference sequence). CDR3 length equals 13 residues. CDR3 sequence (DNA): TGTGCCAGCAGCACAGACAGTTTCAACGAGCAGTACTTC. Amino acid sequence: CASSTDSFNEQYF.

This chain joins TRBV2 and TRBJ1-3, with no clear D. V lost 4 bases and J 1 base, leaving 14 bases between the germline ends. Germline values: CDR1 SNHLY, CDR2 FYNNEI. The CDR3 contains 16 residues. CDR3 nucleotide sequence: TGTGCCAGCAGTGCAACTGTCGGTTGGTCTGGAAACACCATATATTTT. As protein: CASSATVGWSGNTIYF.

The V call is TRBV10-3, the J call TRBJ1-1; TRBD1 might be the D (5 bases). V was trimmed by 7 bases and J by 4 bases, leaving 13 bases between them. The CDR3 runs 13 residues. Germline loops: CDR1 ENHRY, CDR2 SYGVKD. CDR3 sequence (DNA): TGTGCCATCACCCGGGTTGGGGCCACTGAAGCTTTCTTT. Protein sequence: CAITRVGATEAFF.

The CDR3 sequence is CASSLGTGRSEKLFF. CDR3 nucleotides: TGCGCCAGCAGCTTAGGGACAGGTAGAAGTGAAAAACTGTTTTTT. The chain has TRBV5-1 and TRBJ1-4, with 8 bases aligning to TRBD1. The germline V gene encodes CDR1 SGHRS and CDR2 YFSETQ. The CDR3 runs 15 residues. J was trimmed by 7 bases and V by 2 bases; bases with no gene match: 7.

The chain recombines TRBV6-5 with TRBJ1-1, with D hard to call. The CDR3 is 14 residues long. V dropped 0 bases and J dropped 1 base, with 6 bases sitting between them. Germline V gene sequence: CDR1 MNHEY, CDR2 SVGAGI. CDR3 nucleotides: TGTGCCAGCAGTTACTCGACAACGAACACTGAAGCTTTCTTT. Protein product: CASSYSTTNTEAFF.

V usage is TRBV2 and J usage is TRBJ1-3; 7 bases are shared with TRBD1. Germline V gene lookup returns CDR1 SNHLY and CDR2 FYNNEI. V shed 1 base, J shed 4 bases, and the junction held 4 bases outside the gene matches. The CDR3 loop spans 15 amino acids. The CDR3 nucleotides read TGTGCCAGCAGTGAAGGGGGGACAGCAGGAAACACCATATATTTT. This codes for CASSEGGTAGNTIYF.

This chain connects TRBV25-1 to TRBJ2-7, with 7 positions matching TRBD1. Germline trimming cut 4 bases from V and 3 bases from J; bases unmatched to any gene: 6. CDR1 is MGHDK and CDR2 is SYGVNS in the germline V gene. CDR3 size: 14 residues. This chain's CDR3 is CASSAWTGFYEQYF. The CDR3 DNA follows: TGTGCCAGCAGTGCGTGGACAGGATTCTACGAGCAGTACTTC.

The V call is TRBV7-2, the J call TRBJ1-1; D ambiguous. CDR3 length: 15 amino acids. V lost 0 bases, J lost 0 bases, and 8 bases lay in between. Germline V gives CDR1 SGHTA, CDR2 FQGNSA. The CDR3 DNA is TGTGCCAGCAGCTTAGCTACGGTAATGAACACTGAAGCTTTCTTT. Its translation is CASSLATVMNTEAFF.

The rearrangement joins TRBV7-2 to TRBJ2-5, with D tentatively TRBD1 (6 bases). From germline, CDR1 is SGHTA and CDR2 FQGNSA. The CDR3 totals 14 residues. V shed 5 bases and J shed 11 bases, with 21 bases lying between them. CDR3 loop: CASSPQGQGTEQYF. The CDR3 DNA is TGTGCCAGCAGCCCACAGGGACAAGGTACGGAGCAGTACTTC.

The chain employs TRBV10-1 and TRBJ1-5; D is possibly TRBD1 (5 bases). With 5 bases removed from V and 1 base from J, the gap between germline ends came to 9 bases. The germline V gene encodes CDR1 WNHNN and CDR2 SYGVQD (reference sequence). CDR3 length: 14 residues. Written as DNA, the CDR3 is TGCGCCAGCAGTCTTGGGGGGAGCAATCAGCCCCAGCATTTT. Residues: CASSLGGSNQPQHF.

The rearrangement links TRBV13 to TRBJ1-1; possibly TRBD1 for D (5 bases). CDR3 length equals 16 residues. Trimming took off 2 bases at V and 1 base at J, with 14 bases between the two ends. In germline, CDR1 is PRHDT, CDR2 FYEKMQ (reference sequence). The DNA for the CDR3 is TGTGCCAGCAGCTTAAGGGCAGGGCAAGGGAACACTGAAGCTTTCTTT. This gives the protein CASSLRAGQGNTEAFF.

There are a few counts of this clone. The V call is TRBV7-2, the J call TRBJ1-5; D is ambiguous. The CDR3 has 13 amino acids. The V end was cut by 5 bases, the J end by 6 bases, with 11 bases between. The germline gives CDR1 SGHTA, CDR2 FQGNSA. The CDR3 sequence: CASSPLVSQPQHF. In DNA, the CDR3 is TGTGCCAGCAGCCCCCTAGTCAGTCAGCCCCAGCATTTT.

Only a few counts were recorded for this clone. The chain is built from TRBV2 and TRBJ2-2; D is perhaps TRBD1 (5 bases). V was trimmed by 6 bases and J by 1 base, leaving 9 bases between them. Germline loops: CDR1 SNHLY, CDR2 FYNNEI. The length of the CDR3 is 14 residues. The CDR3 sequence: CASRLQGNTGELFF. The CDR3 DNA reads as TGTGCCAGCAGGTTGCAGGGGAACACCGGGGAGCTGTTTTTT.

The CDR3, as DNA: TGTGCCAGCAGATCAAGACAGCCTTATCAGCCCCAGCATTTT. It is translated as CASRSRQPYQPQHF. The gene calls are TRBV6-1 and TRBJ1-5, with D perhaps TRBD1 (5 bases). The ends were cut back, 6 bases at V and 5 bases at J, with 14 bases in the middle. The CDR3 sequence is 14 residues long. The germline V gene encodes CDR1 MNHNS and CDR2 SASEGT.

The chain has TRBV27 and TRBJ2-7; 9 bases align to TRBD2. The CDR3 extends over 14 amino acids. The V and J ends lost 8 bases and 2 bases, in that order; junction bases with no gene match: 7. CDR1 MNHEY and CDR2 SMNVEV come from the germline V gene (reference sequence). CDR3 in amino acids: CASSAGTSPYEQYF. As DNA, the CDR3 is TGTGCCAGCTCTGCCGGGACTAGCCCCTACGAGCAGTACTTC.

The chain links TRBV6-5 to TRBJ1-2, with D hard to call. The CDR3 runs to 13 residues. Germline assignment: CDR1 MNHEY and CDR2 SVGAGI. The V end was cut by 7 bases, the J end by 6 bases, with 15 bases between. Here the CDR3 reads CASNSVGANGYTF. CDR3 in DNA: TGTGCCAGCAATTCAGTGGGAGCCAATGGCTACACCTTC.

V and J are TRBV18 and TRBJ2-5, with D unresolved. V lost 4 bases to trimming and J lost 2 bases, with 11 bases between them. Looked up from germline, CDR1 is KGHSH and CDR2 is LQKENI. The CDR3 consists of 14 residues. The CDR3, as DNA: TGTGCCAGCTCACGATCCTACAGTCAAGAGACCCAGTACTTC. Translation: CASSRSYSQETQYF. The full variable domain, in which reference TRBV18 and TRBJ2-5 provide the parts outside the CDR3, is NAGVMQNPRHLVRRRGQEARLRCSPMKGHSHVYWYRQLPEEGLKFMVYLQKENIIDESGMPKERFSAEFPKEGPSILRIQQVVRGDSAAYFCASSRSYSQETQYFGPGTRLLVL.

The CDR3, as DNA: TGCGCCAGCAGCTTGACCCTAGGATGGGAGACTGAAGCTTTCTTT. It specifies CASSLTLGWETEAFF. V is TRBV5-1 and J is TRBJ1-1; D remains ambiguous. CDR3 size: 15 residues. The germline gives CDR1 SGHRS, CDR2 YFSETQ. V was shortened by 1 base and J by 5 bases, with 15 bases between the two germline ends.

The chain uses TRBV9 and TRBJ2-7; 9 bases are shared with TRBD1. CDR3 length equals 16 residues. Trimming at V came to 2 bases and at J to 2 bases, leaving 8 bases not matched to a gene. Germline lookup yields CDR1 SGDLS and CDR2 YYNGEE. The chain's CDR3 is CASSVRPGTGPYEQYF. The DNA for the CDR3 is TGTGCCAGCAGCGTCCGACCCGGGACAGGGCCCTACGAGCAGTACTTC.

Only a few counts were recorded for this clone. CDR3 sequence (DNA): TGCGCCAGCAGTGTTAGAAGGACTGGCAATCAGCCCCAGCATTTT. Its translation: CASSVRRTGNQPQHF. J is TRBJ1-5 and V is TRBV10-2; D ambiguous. The germline CDR1 and CDR2 sequences are WSHSY and SAAADI. The CDR3 consists of 15 residues. Trimming pared 4 bases from V and 2 bases from J, leaving 12 bases between.